Listed below are T cell receptor beta chains from one sample, sequenced in a study of vaccination and CD4 T cells after COVID-19. TCRdb analysed the PCR reads with MiXCR anew, one entry per CDR3 protein. The repertoire holds about 22,000 distinct CDR3 sequences, approximately 32% seen once, with roughly 11% in the top ten. No antigen has been identified for these receptors. The material sequenced was CD4+ T cells from blood, cultured in vitro, taken about 7 months after SARS-CoV-2 vaccination. These receptors originate from a human donor who had recovered from COVID-19. Each CDR3 is given with its conserved first and last residue. D genes are given only for firm matches. Clone size is not always given. Where it is, it says once, few, many or a class for expanded clones.

V,size,J,D,CDR3,DNA
TRBV21-1,few,TRBJ2-1,-,CASRRNGEDEQFF,TGTGCCAGCAGACGAAATGGGGAAGATGAGCAGTTCTTC
TRBV5-3,-,TRBJ2-3,-,CARSLCCGGGTDTQYF,TGTGCCAGAAGCTTGTGTTGTGGCGGGGGCACAGATACGCAGTATTTT
TRBV20-1,-,TRBJ1-3,TRBD1,CSAGQGGSGNTIYF,TGCAGTGCCGGGCAGGGGGGTTCTGGAAACACCATATATTTT
TRBV7-3,-,TRBJ2-6,-,CASSAQAQGSGANVLTF,TGTGCCAGCAGCGCACAAGCACAGGGCTCTGGGGCCAACGTCCTGACTTTC
TRBV19,few,TRBJ2-3,-,CASSIAGEDTQYF,TGTGCCAGTAGTATAGCGGGGGAGGATACGCAGTATTTT
TRBV11-2,-,TRBJ2-1,TRBD2,CASSTRRLANEQFF,TGTGCCAGCAGCACGCGGCGACTAGCCAATGAGCAGTTCTTC
TRBV20-1,few,TRBJ2-3,TRBD1,CSASPRQGSTDTQYF,TGCAGTGCTAGCCCCCGACAGGGTAGCACAGATACGCAGTATTTT
TRBV12-3/TRBV12-4,-,TRBJ1-2,-,CASSLTSYGYTF,TGTGCCAGCAGTTTAACGTCCTATGGCTACACCTTC
TRBV11-3,-,TRBJ1-6,-,CASSLDLDSSPLHF,TGTGCCAGCAGCTTAGATCTCGACAGTTCACCCCTCCACTTT
TRBV6-5,-,TRBJ2-7,-,CASSSHLGVRAYEQYF,TGTGCCAGCAGTTCCCATCTGGGGGTCAGGGCCTACGAGCAGTACTTC
TRBV7-3,-,TRBJ1-6,TRBD1,CASSRGQRNSPLHF,TGTGCCAGCAGCCGGGGACAGAGGAATTCACCCCTCCACTTT
TRBV7-2,few,TRBJ2-7,-,CASSLFYEQYF,TGTGCCAGCAGTCTTTTCTACGAGCAGTACTTC
TRBV15,-,TRBJ2-5,-,CATSLLRGANQETQYF,TGTGCCACCAGTTTACTAAGGGGGGCAAATCAAGAGACCCAGTACTTC
TRBV20-1,-,TRBJ2-3,TRBD2,CSARLAGAADTQYF,TGCAGTGCTAGACTAGCGGGAGCGGCAGATACGCAGTATTTT
TRBV6-9,-,TRBJ2-3,TRBD2,CASSYPKAGREEIPSTDTQYF,TGTGCCAGCAGTTACCCTAAAGCGGGGCGGGAGGAGATACCTAGCACAGATACGCAGTATTTT
TRBV7-3,few,TRBJ1-1,-,CASSLTGGGHTEAFF,TGTGCCAGCAGCTTAACAGGGGGGGGCCATACTGAAGCTTTCTTT
TRBV7-8,few,TRBJ1-6,TRBD1,CASSLETGTGDSPLHF,TGTGCCAGCAGCTTAGAAACCGGGACAGGAGATTCACCCCTCCACTTT
TRBV27,-,TRBJ1-1,-,CASSFRLGGPAEAFF,TGTGCCAGCAGTTTTAGGTTGGGGGGCCCCGCTGAAGCTTTCTTT
TRBV20-1,few,TRBJ1-5,-,CSAKWGASQPQHF,TGCAGTGCTAAGTGGGGGGCGAGTCAGCCCCAGCATTTT
TRBV15,few,TRBJ2-1,-,CATSTSWGASSYNEQFF,TGTGCCACCAGCACCTCCTGGGGGGCGAGCTCCTACAATGAGCAGTTCTTC
TRBV5-1,-,TRBJ1-2,-,CASSPRQDYGYTF,TGCGCCAGCAGTCCAAGGCAAGACTATGGCTACACCTTC
TRBV10-3,-,TRBJ2-7,-,CAISPGTSYYEQYF,TGTGCCATCAGTCCGGGGACATCCTACTACGAGCAGTACTTC
TRBV6-5,-,TRBJ1-1,-,CASSYTQGEAFF,TGTGCCAGCAGTTACACACAGGGAGAAGCTTTCTTT
TRBV18,-,TRBJ1-2,TRBD1,CASSQGTARTYGYTF,TGTGCCAGCTCACAAGGGACAGCCCGCACCTATGGCTACACCTTC
TRBV7-9,medium-sized,TRBJ1-5,-,CASSLNSNQPQHF,TGTGCCAGCAGTTTGAATAGCAATCAGCCCCAGCATTTT
TRBV27,few,TRBJ2-3,-,CASRSYPGTDTQYF,TGTGCCAGCAGGTCCTACCCCGGCACAGATACGCAGTATTTT
TRBV20-1,-,TRBJ1-5,TRBD1,CSARRTGGDQPQHF,TGCAGTGCTAGAAGGACAGGGGGGGATCAGCCCCAGCATTTT
TRBV20-1,few,TRBJ2-3,-,CSARDPTTATDTQYF,TGCAGTGCTAGAGATCCCACTACAGCTACAGATACGCAGTATTTT
TRBV20-1,-,TRBJ2-3,-,CSAPYGDTQYF,TGCAGTGCTCCGTACGGAGATACGCAGTATTTT
TRBV2,-,TRBJ1-6,-,CASTRGDSPLHF,TGTGCCAGCACAAGAGGGGATTCACCCCTCCACTTT
TRBV4-2,-,TRBJ2-5,-,CASSPGWDETQYF,TGTGCCAGCAGCCCTGGGTGGGACGAGACCCAGTACTTC
TRBV19,-,TRBJ1-2,TRBD1,CASSIAGTGTGYTF,TGTGCCAGTAGTATAGCGGGGACAGGGACAGGCTACACCTTC
TRBV7-2,-,TRBJ1-6,-,CASSLMRTTISPLHF,TGTGCCAGCAGCTTAATGCGGACTACAATTTCACCCCTCCACTTT
TRBV24-1,-,TRBJ2-7,-,CATSDRFEQYF,TGTGCCACCAGTGATCGGTTCGAGCAGTACTTC
TRBV20-1,few,TRBJ1-1,-,CSARGMGTEAFF,TGCAGTGCTAGAGGGATGGGGACTGAAGCTTTCTTT
TRBV2,-,TRBJ1-2,-,CASSVDRGYGYTF,TGTGCCAGCAGTGTTGACCGAGGGTATGGCTACACCTTC
TRBV5-1,-,TRBJ2-5,TRBD2,CASSGTSGQETQYF,TGCGCCAGTTCAGGGACTAGCGGCCAAGAGACCCAGTACTTC
TRBV12-3/TRBV12-4,-,TRBJ1-6,-,CASSFGPSSPLHF,TGTGCCAGCAGTTTTGGTCCGTCTTCACCCCTCCACTTT
TRBV20-1,-,TRBJ2-1,TRBD2,CSASRGAGGMTTSEQFF,TGCAGTGCTAGTCGGGGAGCGGGGGGGATGACTACAAGTGAGCAGTTCTTC
TRBV20-1,few,TRBJ1-3,-,CSAGWSGNTIYF,TGCAGTGCTGGGTGGTCTGGAAACACCATATATTTT
TRBV20-1,few,TRBJ2-1,-,CSARAAGIDNEQFF,TGCAGTGCTAGAGCTGCGGGAATCGACAATGAGCAGTTCTTC
TRBV18,-,TRBJ2-5,-,CASSSPTARETQYF,TGTGCCAGCTCATCACCGACTGCCCGAGAGACCCAGTACTTC
TRBV20-1,few,TRBJ2-1,-,CSATFQLGEQFF,TGCAGTGCTACGTTCCAGTTAGGTGAGCAGTTCTTC
TRBV7-2,-,TRBJ2-5,-,CASSLGLPRGGQETQYF,TGTGCCAGCAGCTTAGGGCTACCGAGGGGGGGACAAGAGACCCAGTACTTC
TRBV19,-,TRBJ2-7,-,CASSIGTGYEQYF,TGTGCCAGTAGTATAGGAACAGGCTACGAGCAGTACTTC
TRBV6-5,few,TRBJ2-7,-,CASSSGRYEQYF,TGTGCCAGCAGTTCAGGGAGGTACGAGCAGTACTTC
TRBV12-3/TRBV12-4,-,TRBJ1-6,TRBD1,CASSSRQGALNSPLHF,TGTGCCAGCAGTTCTAGACAGGGGGCTTTGAATTCACCCCTCCACTTT
TRBV7-2,few,TRBJ2-3,-,CASSSLLWQKGADTQYF,TGTGCCAGCAGCTCCCTGCTTTGGCAGAAGGGTGCAGATACGCAGTATTTT
TRBV6-2/TRBV6-3,-,TRBJ2-3,TRBD1,CASTEDREDTQYF,TGTGCCAGCACCGAAGACAGGGAGGATACGCAGTATTTT
TRBV7-2,once,TRBJ2-2,TRBD2,CASSLVTSGFTGELFF,TGTGCCAGCAGCTTAGTAACTAGCGGGTTCACCGGGGAGCTGTTTTTT
TRBV7-6,-,TRBJ2-7,TRBD1,CASSLAGTGVREQYF,TGTGCCAGCAGCTTAGCGGGGACAGGGGTTCGGGAGCAGTACTTC
TRBV11-2,few,TRBJ2-5,TRBD1,CASSQDRVQETQYF,TGTGCCAGCAGCCAGGACAGGGTCCAAGAGACCCAGTACTTC